Listed below are T cell receptor beta chains from one sample, sequenced in a study of T cell responses to AZD1222 COVID-19 vaccine. Libraries were prepared by immunoSEQ multiplex PCR; TCRdb keeps only in-frame clonotypes and omits some of them. Here the sample spans some 120,000 clones, approximately 90% being singletons. Sample: peripheral blood, taken on day 0 of AZD1222 vaccination. The receptor source for this set is an adult in good health. CDR3s include the opening cysteine and the closing phenylalanine or tryptophan. The D gene is left open where the match is weak. Not all rows give a size; the values are once, few, many and, for expanded clones, a class.

CDR3aa	CDR3nt	d_gene	abundance	v_gene	j_gene
CASRGPGQGNSPLHF	TGCGCCAGCAGGGGACCGGGACAGGGTAACTCACCCCTCCACTTT	TRBD1	-	TRBV23-1	TRBJ1-6
CASSRLQRNEKLFF	TGCGCCAGCAGCCGATTACAACGAAATGAAAAACTGTTTTTT	-	-	TRBV5-1	TRBJ1-4
CSVGGVDYEQYF	TGCAGCGTTGGGGGGGTCGACTACGAGCAGTACTTC	-	-	TRBV29-1	TRBJ2-7
CASSSLGTVQSPLHF	TGTGCCAGCAGTTCCCTCGGGACAGTTCAGTCTCCCCTCCACTTT	TRBD1	-	TRBV6-5	TRBJ1-6
CASSETGFNMNTEAFF	TGTGCCAGCAGTGAAACAGGTTTCAACATGAACACTGAAGCTTTCTTT	-	few	TRBV2	TRBJ1-1
CASSITGDRNTIYF	TGTGCCAGCTCGATTACAGGGGATCGGAACACCATATATTTT	TRBD1	-	TRBV18	TRBJ1-3
CASSQVLGNPGELFF	TGCGCCAGCAGCCAAGTCCTGGGGAACCCCGGGGAGCTGTTTTTT	-	-	TRBV4-1	TRBJ2-2
CASSLRQGRNEKLFF	TGTGCCAGCTCACTGCGACAGGGGCGTAATGAAAAACTGTTTTTT	TRBD1	-	TRBV18	TRBJ1-4
CASSPRTGANTGELFF	TGTGCCAGCAGTCCACGGACAGGGGCGAACACCGGGGAGCTGTTTTTT	TRBD1	-	TRBV27	TRBJ2-2
CASSIPGNYGYTF	TGTGCCAGTAGTATACCAGGGAACTATGGCTACACCTTC	-	-	TRBV19	TRBJ1-2
CAWKGPGHENTGELFF	TGTGCCTGGAAGGGTCCGGGACACGAAAACACCGGGGAGCTGTTTTTT	-	-	TRBV30	TRBJ2-2
CAWSVGRSEAFF	TGTGCCTGGAGTGTGGGAAGGTCTGAAGCTTTCTTT	-	-	TRBV30	TRBJ1-1
CARAEGMGTEAFF	TGTGCCCGGGCCGAGGGGATGGGGACTGAAGCTTTCTTT	-	-	TRBV30	TRBJ1-1
CASSNPGLAYEQYF	TGTGCCAGCTCGAACCCGGGACTAGCTTACGAGCAGTACTTC	TRBD2	-	TRBV18	TRBJ2-7
CAWSDDRVTEAFF	TGTGCCTGGAGCGATGACCGGGTCACTGAAGCTTTCTTT	-	-	TRBV30	TRBJ1-1
CASSKQGWSNTGELFF	TGTGCCAGCAGCAAACAGGGGTGGTCGAACACCGGGGAGCTGTTTTTT	TRBD1	-	TRBV7-3	TRBJ2-2
CASSLADPITGYTF	TGTGCCAGCAGTTTGGCGGACCCGATTACTGGCTACACCTTC	-	-	TRBV28	TRBJ1-2
CASSRDYYSYEQYF	TGTGCCAGCAGTAGGGACTACTATTCCTACGAGCAGTACTTC	TRBD2	-	TRBV2	TRBJ2-7
CASSDESNQPQHF	TGTGCCAGCAGTGATGAAAGCAATCAGCCCCAGCATTTT	-	few	TRBV2	TRBJ1-5
CASSLRSELYNEQFF	TGTGCCAGCAGCTTACGCAGCGAGCTCTACAATGAGCAGTTCTTC	-	-	TRBV13	TRBJ2-1
CASSDLGRGDTEAFF	TGTGCCAGCAGTGATTTGGGCCGGGGTGACACTGAAGCTTTCTTT	-	-	TRBV25-1	TRBJ1-1
CASSLRGIGAPRGDNEQFF	TGTGCCAGCAGCTTAAGAGGTATAGGGGCCCCGAGGGGCGACAATGAGCAGTTCTTC	-	-	TRBV7-3	TRBJ2-1
CATSLSGKQGARGEQYF	TGTGCCACCAGTCTTTCGGGTAAACAGGGGGCGCGAGGCGAGCAGTACTTC	TRBD1	-	TRBV24-1	TRBJ2-7
CASSPETGFGNTIYF	TGTGCCAGCTCACCTGAGACAGGATTTGGAAACACCATATATTTT	-	-	TRBV18	TRBJ1-3
CASSYEGRTNEKLFF	TGTGCCAGTTCATACGAGGGGAGGACTAATGAAAAACTGTTTTTT	-	once	TRBV6-5	TRBJ1-4
CASNREGNYNGYTF	TGTGCCAGCAATCGAGAGGGAAACTATAATGGCTACACCTTC	-	-	TRBV2	TRBJ1-2